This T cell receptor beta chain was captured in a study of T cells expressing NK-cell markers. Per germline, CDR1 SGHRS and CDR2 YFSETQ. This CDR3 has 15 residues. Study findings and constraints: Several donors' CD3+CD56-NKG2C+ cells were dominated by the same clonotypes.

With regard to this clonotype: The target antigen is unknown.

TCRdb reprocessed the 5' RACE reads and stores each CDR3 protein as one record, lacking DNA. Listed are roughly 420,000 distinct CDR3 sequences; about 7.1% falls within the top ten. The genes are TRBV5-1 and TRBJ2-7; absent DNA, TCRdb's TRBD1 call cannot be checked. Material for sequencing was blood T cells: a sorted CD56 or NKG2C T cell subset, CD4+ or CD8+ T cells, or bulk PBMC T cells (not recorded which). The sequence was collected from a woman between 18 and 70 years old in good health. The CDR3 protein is CASSLAPQGGYEQYF.